This T cell receptor beta chain was obtained from a study of T-cell reconstitution after alpha-beta-depleted transplantation in children. This clonotype has just a few counts. No antigen is known for it. Researchers prepared the TCRbeta library using unique molecular identifiers, the study reports. TCRdb re-called the PCR reads with MiXCR, one entry per CDR3 protein. This table has 250,000 to 350,000 distinct CDR3 sequences, around 25% appearing once. The V end lost 4 bases, the J end lost 2 bases, and 6 bases lay between the germline ends. CDR3 length equals 12 residues. Germline V gives CDR1 MDHEN, CDR2 SYDVKM. Study-wide results and limits: Once a year had passed after transplant, T-cell counts and diversity came mostly from newly produced T cells. About two months after transplant, alpha-beta T cells reportedly came from several hundred expanded graft clones. Surviving recipient T cells and intrathymic progenitors accounted for some patients' high TCRbeta diversity at day 60.

The starting material was PBMCs, mostly from graft donor cells, obtained 180 days after TCRalphabeta/CD19-depleted stem cell transplant. The clonotype was recovered from a male patient younger than 18 who had a stem cell transplant for acute lymphoblastic leukemia, so the T cells may come from the graft donor. The rearrangement uses TRBV28 and TRBJ2-7; D gene ambiguous. In nucleotides, the CDR3 is TGTGCCAGCAGTTCCCCCACCTACGAGCAGTACTTC. Protein sequence: CASSSPTYEQYF. The full variable domain, in which reference TRBV28 and TRBJ2-7 provide the parts outside the CDR3, is DVKVTQSSRYLVKRTGEKVFLECVQDMDHENMFWYRQDPGLGLRLIYFSYDVKMKEKGDIPEGYSVSREKKERFSLILESASTNQTSMYLCASSSPTYEQYFGPGTRLTVT.